The clone carrying this T cell receptor (beta chain) occurred a few times. Germline-derived CDR1 and CDR2 are LNHDA and SQIVND (reference sequence). V lost 1 base and J lost 0, with 12 bases in between. This CDR3 comprises 16 residues. Blood genomic DNA input for TRB amplification was about 250-550 ng. TRB rearrangements were amplified by multiplex PCR with BIOMED2 TRB-A/B primers. Each CDR3 protein gets one entry after TCRdb re-called the multiplex PCR reads with MiXCR. The table shows approximately 1,400 distinct CDR3 sequences, with about 31% occurring only once. This sample is part of a study of T and B cells in COVID-19 patients.

Sequencing input: blood. The chain couples TRBV19 to TRBJ1-2; D remains unclear. This clonotype was sampled from a human donor with active COVID-19. CDR3 amino acids: CASSIVSPSPNYGYTF. The CDR3 coding sequence is TGTGCCAGTAGTATAGTATCTCCCAGTCCTAACTATGGCTACACCTTC. Combining the CDR3 with reference TRBV19 and TRBJ1-2 gives the whole variable domain DGGITQSPKYLFRKEGQNVTLSCEQNLNHDAMYWYRQDPGQGLRLIYYSQIVNDFQKGDIAEGYSVSREKKESFPLTVTSAQKNPTAFYLCASSIVSPSPNYGYTFGSGTRLTVV.